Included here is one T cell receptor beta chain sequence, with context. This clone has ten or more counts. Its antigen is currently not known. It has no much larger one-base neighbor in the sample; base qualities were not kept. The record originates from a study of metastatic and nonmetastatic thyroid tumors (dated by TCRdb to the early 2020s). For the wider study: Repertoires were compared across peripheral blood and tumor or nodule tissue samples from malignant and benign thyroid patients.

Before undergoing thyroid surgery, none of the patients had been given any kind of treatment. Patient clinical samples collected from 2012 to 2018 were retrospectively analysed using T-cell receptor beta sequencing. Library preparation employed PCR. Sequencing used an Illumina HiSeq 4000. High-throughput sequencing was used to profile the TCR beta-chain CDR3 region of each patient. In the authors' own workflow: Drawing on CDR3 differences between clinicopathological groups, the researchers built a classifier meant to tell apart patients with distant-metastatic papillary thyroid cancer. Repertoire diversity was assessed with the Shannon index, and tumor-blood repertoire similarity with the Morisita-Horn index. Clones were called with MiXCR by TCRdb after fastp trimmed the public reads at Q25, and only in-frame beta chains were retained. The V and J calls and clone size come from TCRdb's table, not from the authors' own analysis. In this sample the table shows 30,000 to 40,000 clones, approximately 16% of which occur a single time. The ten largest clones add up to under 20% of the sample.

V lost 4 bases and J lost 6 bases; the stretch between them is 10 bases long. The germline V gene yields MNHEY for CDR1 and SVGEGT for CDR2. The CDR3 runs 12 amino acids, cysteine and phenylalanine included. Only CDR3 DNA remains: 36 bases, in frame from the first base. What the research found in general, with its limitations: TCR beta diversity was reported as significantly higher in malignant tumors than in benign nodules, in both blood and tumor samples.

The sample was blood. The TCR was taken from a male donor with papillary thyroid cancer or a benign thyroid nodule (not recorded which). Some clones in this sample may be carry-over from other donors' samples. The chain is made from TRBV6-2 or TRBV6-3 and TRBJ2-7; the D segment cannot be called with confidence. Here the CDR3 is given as CASSSRRAEQYF. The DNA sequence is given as TGTGCCAGCAGTTCCCGACGGGCCGAGCAGTACTTC.